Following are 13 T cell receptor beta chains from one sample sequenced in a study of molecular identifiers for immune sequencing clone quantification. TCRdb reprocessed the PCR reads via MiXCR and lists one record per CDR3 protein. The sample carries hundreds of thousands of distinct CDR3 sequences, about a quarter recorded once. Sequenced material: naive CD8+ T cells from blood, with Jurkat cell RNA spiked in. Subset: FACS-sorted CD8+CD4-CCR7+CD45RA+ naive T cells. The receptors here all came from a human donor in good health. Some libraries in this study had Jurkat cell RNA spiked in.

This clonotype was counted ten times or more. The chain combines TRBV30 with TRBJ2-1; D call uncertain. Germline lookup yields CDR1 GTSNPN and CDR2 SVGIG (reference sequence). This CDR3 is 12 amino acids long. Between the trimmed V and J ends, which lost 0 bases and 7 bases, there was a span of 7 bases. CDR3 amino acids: CAWSVVVNEQFF. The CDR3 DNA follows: TGTGCCTGGAGTGTAGTAGTGAATGAGCAGTTCTTC.

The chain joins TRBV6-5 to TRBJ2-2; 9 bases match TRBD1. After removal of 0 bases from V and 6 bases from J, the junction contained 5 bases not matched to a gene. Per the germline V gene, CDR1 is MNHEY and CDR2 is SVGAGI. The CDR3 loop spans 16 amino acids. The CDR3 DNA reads TGTGCCAGCAGTTACTCGATACAGGGGGCTTCCGGGGAGCTGTTTTTT. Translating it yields CASSYSIQGASGELFF.

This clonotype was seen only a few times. The CDR3 DNA sequence: TGTGCCAGCAGTAGACAGGGCCCCTACAATGAGCAGTTCTTC. As protein: CASSRQGPYNEQFF. The V call is TRBV28, the J call TRBJ2-1; the match to TRBD1 covers 7 bases. The CDR3 extends over 14 amino acids. The ends lost 5 bases at V and 2 bases at J; junction bases unmatched: 3. The germline V gene encodes CDR1 MDHEN and CDR2 SYDVKM.

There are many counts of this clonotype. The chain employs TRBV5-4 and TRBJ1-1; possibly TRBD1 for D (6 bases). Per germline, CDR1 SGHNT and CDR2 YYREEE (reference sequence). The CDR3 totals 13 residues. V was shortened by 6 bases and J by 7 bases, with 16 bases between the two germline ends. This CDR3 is CASIEPGANEAFF. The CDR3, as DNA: TGTGCCAGCATAGAACCGGGGGCTAATGAAGCTTTCTTT.

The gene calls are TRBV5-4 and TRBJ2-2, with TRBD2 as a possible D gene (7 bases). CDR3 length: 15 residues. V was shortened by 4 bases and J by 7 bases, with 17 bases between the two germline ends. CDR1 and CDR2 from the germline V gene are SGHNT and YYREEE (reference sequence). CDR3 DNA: TGTGCCAGCAGCCAGTACGGGGGGCGAAGCGGGGAGCTGTTTTTT. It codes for CASSQYGGRSGELFF. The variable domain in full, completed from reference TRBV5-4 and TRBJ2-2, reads ETGVTQSPTHLIKTRGQQVTLRCSSQSGHNTVSWYQQALGQGPQFIFQYYREEENGRGNFPPRFSGLQFPNYSSELNVNALELDDSALYLCASSQYGGRSGELFFGEGSRLTVL.

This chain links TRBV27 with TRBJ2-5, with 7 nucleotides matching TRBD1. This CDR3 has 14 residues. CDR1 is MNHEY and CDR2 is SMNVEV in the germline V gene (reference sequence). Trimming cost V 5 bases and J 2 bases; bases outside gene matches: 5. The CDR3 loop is CASSLQGYQETQYF. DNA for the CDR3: TGTGCCAGCAGTCTACAGGGGTATCAAGAGACCCAGTACTTC.

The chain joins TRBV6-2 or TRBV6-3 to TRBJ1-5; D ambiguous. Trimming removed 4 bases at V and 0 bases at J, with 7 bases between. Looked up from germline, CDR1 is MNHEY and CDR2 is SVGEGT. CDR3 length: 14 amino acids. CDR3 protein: CASSSTASNQPQHF. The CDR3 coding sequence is TGTGCCAGCAGTTCGACGGCTAGCAATCAGCCCCAGCATTTT.

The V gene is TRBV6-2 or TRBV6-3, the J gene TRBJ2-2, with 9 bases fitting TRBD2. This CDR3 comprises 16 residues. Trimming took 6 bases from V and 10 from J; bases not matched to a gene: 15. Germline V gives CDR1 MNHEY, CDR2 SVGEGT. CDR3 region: CASSAIVAGGPLELFF. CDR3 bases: TGTGCCAGCAGCGCCATCGTTGCGGGAGGGCCCTTGGAGCTGTTTTTT.

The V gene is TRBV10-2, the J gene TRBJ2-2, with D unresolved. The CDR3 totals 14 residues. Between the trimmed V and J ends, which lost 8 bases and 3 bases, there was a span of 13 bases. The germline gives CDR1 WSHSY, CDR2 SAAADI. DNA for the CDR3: TGCGCCAGCGGTGTAGGGTCGTACACCGGGGAGCTGTTTTTT. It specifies CASGVGSYTGELFF.

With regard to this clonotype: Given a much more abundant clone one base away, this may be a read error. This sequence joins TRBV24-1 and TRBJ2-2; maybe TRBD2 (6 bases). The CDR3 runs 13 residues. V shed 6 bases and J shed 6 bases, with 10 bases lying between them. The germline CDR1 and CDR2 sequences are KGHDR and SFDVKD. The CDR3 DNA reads TGTGCCACCAGTACGGGAGACGCCGGGGAGCTGTTTTTT. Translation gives CATSTGDAGELFF.

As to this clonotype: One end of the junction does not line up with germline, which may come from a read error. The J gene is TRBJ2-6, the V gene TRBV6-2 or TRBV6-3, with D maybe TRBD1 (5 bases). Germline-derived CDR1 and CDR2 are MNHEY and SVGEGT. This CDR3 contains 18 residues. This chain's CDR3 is CASSPDLVPFSGAIVLTF. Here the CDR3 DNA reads TGTGCCAGCAGTCCCGACCTTGTTCCGTTCTCTGGGGCCATCGTCCTGACTTTC.

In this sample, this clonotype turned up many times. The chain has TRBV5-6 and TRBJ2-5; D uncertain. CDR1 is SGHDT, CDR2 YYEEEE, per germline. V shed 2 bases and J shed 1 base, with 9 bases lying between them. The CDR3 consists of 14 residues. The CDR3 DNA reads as TGTGCCAGCAGCTTTATGACCTTCCAAGAGACCCAGTACTTC. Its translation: CASSFMTFQETQYF.

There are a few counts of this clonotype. The CDR3: CASSQEDYPTEQYF. The CDR3 coding sequence is TGTGCCAGCAGCCAAGAGGACTACCCTACTGAGCAGTACTTC. This chain uses TRBV3-1 with TRBJ2-7, with a possible D match to TRBD2 (6 bases). Trimming shortened V by 0 bases and J by 7 bases, and 13 bases separated the two germline ends. The CDR3 contains 14 residues. Looked up from germline, CDR1 is LGHDT and CDR2 is YNNKEL (reference sequence).